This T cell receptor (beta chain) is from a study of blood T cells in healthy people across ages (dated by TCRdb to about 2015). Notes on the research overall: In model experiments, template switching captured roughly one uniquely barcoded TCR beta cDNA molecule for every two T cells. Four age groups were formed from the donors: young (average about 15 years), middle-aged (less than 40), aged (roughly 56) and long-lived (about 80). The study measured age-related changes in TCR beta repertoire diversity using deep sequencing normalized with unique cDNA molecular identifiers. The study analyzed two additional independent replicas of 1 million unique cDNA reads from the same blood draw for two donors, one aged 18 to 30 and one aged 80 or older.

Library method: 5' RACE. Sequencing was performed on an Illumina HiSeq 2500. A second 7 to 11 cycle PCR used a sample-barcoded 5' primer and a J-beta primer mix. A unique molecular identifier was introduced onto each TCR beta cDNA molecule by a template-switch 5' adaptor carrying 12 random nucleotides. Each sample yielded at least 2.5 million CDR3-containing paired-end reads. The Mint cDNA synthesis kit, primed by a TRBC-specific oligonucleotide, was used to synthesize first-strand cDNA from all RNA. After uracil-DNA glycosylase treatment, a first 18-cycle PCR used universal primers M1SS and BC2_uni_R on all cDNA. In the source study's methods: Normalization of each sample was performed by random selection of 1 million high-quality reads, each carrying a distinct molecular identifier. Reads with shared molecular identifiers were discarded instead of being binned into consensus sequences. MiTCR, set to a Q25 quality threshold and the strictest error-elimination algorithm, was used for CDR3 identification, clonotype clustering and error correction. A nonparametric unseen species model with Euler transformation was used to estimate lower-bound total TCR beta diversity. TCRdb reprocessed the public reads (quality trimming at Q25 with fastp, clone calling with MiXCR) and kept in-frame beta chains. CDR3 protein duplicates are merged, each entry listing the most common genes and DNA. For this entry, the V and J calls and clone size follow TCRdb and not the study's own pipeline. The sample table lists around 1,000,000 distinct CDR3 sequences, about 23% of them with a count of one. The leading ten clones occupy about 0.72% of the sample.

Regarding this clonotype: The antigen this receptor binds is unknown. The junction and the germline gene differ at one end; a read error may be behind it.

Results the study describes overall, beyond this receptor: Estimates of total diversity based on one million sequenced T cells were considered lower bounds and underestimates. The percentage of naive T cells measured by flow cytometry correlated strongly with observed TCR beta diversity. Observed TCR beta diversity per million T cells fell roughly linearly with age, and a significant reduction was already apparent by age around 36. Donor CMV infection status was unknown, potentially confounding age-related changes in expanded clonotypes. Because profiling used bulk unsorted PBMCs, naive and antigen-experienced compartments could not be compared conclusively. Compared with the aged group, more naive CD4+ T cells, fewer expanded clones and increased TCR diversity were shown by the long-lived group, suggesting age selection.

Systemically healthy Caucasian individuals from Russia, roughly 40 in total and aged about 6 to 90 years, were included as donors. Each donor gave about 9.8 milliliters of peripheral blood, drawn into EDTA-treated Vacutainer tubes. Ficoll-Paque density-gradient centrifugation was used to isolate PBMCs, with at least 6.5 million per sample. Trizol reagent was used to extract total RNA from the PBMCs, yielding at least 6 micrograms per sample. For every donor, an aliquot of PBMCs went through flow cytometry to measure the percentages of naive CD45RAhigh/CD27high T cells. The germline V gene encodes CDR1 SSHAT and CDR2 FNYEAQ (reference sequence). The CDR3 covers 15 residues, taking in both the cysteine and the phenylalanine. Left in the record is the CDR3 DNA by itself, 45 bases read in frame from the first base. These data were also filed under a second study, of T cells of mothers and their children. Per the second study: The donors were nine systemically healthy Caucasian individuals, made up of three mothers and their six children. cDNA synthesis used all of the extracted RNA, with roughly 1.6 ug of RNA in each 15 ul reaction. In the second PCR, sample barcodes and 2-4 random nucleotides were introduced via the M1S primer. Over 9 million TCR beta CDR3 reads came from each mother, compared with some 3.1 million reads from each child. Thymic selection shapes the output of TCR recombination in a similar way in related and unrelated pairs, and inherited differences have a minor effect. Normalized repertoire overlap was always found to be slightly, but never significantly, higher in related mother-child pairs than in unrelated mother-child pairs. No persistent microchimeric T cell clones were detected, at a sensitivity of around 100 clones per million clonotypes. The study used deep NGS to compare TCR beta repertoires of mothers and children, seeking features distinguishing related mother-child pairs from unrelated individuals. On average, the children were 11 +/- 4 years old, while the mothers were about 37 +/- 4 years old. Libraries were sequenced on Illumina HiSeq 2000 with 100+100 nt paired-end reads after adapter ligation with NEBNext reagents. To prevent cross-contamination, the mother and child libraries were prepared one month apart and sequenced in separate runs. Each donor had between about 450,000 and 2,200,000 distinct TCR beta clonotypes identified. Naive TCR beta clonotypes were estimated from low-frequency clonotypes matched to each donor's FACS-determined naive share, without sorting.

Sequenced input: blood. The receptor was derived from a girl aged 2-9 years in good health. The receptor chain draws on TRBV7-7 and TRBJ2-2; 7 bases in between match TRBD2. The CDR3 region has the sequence CASSPTSLNTGELFF. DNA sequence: TGTGCTAGCAGTCCGACTAGCTTGAACACCGGGGAGCTGTTTTTT.